Listed here are 9 T cell receptor beta chains from one sample, sequenced in a study of cytomegalovirus exposure and HLA in healthy donors. Assay used: immunoSEQ multiplex PCR; TCRdb lists only in-frame clones, some missing. The table includes approximately 270,000 clones, nearly 90% detected once. Specimen: PBMCs. These receptors were collected from a woman between 18 and 29 years old in good health and CMV-seronegative.

This clone was counted once. The chain recombines TRBV6-5 with TRBJ2-3, with a tentative D call TRBD1 (6 bases). The CDR3 totals 14 residues. V lost 2 bases and J lost 4, with 10 bases in between. Per germline, CDR1 MNHEY and CDR2 SVGAGI. The CDR3 reads CASSYTGRSDTQYF. CDR3 bases: TGTGCCAGCAGTTACACAGGGAGATCAGATACGCAGTATTTT.

The chain carries TRBV6-5 and TRBJ2-7; 10 bases fit TRBD1. The CDR3 spans 14 residues. V gave up 5 bases and J gave up 3 bases; unmatched junction bases: 4. CDR1 and CDR2 from the germline V gene are MNHEY and SVGAGI. Here the CDR3 DNA reads TGTGCCAGCAGTGACCGGGACAGGGGCTACGAGCAGTACGTC. This translates into CASSDRDRGYEQYV.

The chain employs TRBV18 and TRBJ1-2; D possibly corresponds to TRBD1 (6 bases). Germline values: CDR1 KGHSH, CDR2 LQKENI. Trimming took off 3 bases at V and 7 bases at J, with 12 bases between the two ends. CDR3 size: 13 residues. The CDR3 region is CASSPLAGVGYTF. As DNA, the CDR3 is TGTGCCAGCTCACCGCTCGCAGGGGTTGGCTACACCTTC.

The chain employs TRBV2 and TRBJ1-3; D not certain. The CDR3 has 15 residues. Trimming removed 6 bases at V and 2 bases at J, with 14 bases between. Looked up from germline, CDR1 is SNHLY and CDR2 is FYNNEI. The CDR3 sequence is CASRAGYSTGNTIYF. The CDR3 DNA follows: TGTGCCAGCAGGGCGGGGTATTCTACTGGAAACACCATATATTTT.

As regards this clone: Other DNA sequences in the sample encode the same CDR3. The chain links TRBV6-5 to TRBJ2-1, with TRBD1 matching 9 bases. The V gene end was trimmed by 1 base and the J gene end by 6 bases; junction bases not matched to a gene: 1. The germline V gene has CDR1 MNHEY and CDR2 SVGAGI. The CDR3 is 14 residues long. CDR3 coding DNA: TGTGCCAGCAGTTACTTGGGACAGGGCAATGAGCAGTTCTTC. It yields the protein CASSYLGQGNEQFF.

V usage is TRBV7-2 and J usage is TRBJ2-2; the match to TRBD2 covers 8 bases. CDR3 length equals 18 residues. Germline loops: CDR1 SGHTA, CDR2 FQGNSA. The J segment lost 4 bases and the V segment lost 4 bases, leaving 14 bases of the junction unmatched. The CDR3 DNA is TGTGCCAGCAGCTCAAACCCCCAAGGACTAGCTTTCACCGGGGAGCTGTTTTTT. Translating it yields CASSSNPQGLAFTGELFF.

The rearrangement uses TRBV28 and TRBJ1-6; D perhaps matches TRBD1 (6 bases). V was trimmed by 2 bases and J by 4 bases, leaving 9 bases between them. The CDR3 covers 15 residues. Germline V gives CDR1 MDHEN, CDR2 SYDVKM. The CDR3 bases are TGTGCCAGCAGTTTACGGACAGCGTATAATTCACCCCTCCACTTT. Encoded protein: CASSLRTAYNSPLHF.

The rearrangement links TRBV5-1 to TRBJ2-1, with D maybe TRBD1 (7 bases). This CDR3 has 13 amino acids. Trimming pared 5 bases from V and 8 bases from J, leaving 14 bases between. Germline CDR1 is SGHRS and CDR2 is YFSETQ. DNA for the CDR3: TGCGCCAGCAGTAACGGCAGGGGGGATGAGCAGTTCTTC. It encodes CASSNGRGDEQFF.

The chain carries TRBV5-6 and TRBJ2-6; D gene ambiguous. V dropped 5 bases and J dropped 0 bases, with 3 bases sitting between them. This CDR3 contains 13 residues. CDR1 is SGHDT, CDR2 YYEEEE, per germline. The CDR3 loop is CASRYSGANVLTF. The CDR3, as DNA: TGTGCCAGCAGATACTCTGGGGCCAACGTCCTGACTTTC.